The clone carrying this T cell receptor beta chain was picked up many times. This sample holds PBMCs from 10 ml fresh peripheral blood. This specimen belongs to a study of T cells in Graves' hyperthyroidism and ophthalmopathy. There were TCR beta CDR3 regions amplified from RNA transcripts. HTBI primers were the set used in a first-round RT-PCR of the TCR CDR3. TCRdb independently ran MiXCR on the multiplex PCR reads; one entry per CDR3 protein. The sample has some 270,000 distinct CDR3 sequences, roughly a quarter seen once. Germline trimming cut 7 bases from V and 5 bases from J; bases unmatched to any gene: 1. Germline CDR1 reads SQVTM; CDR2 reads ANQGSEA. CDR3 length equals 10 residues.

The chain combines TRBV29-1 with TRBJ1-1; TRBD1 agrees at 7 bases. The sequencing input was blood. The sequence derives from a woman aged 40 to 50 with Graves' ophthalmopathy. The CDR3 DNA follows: TGCAGCGCCAGGGGGACTGAAGCTTTCTTT. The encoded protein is CSARGTEAFF.